These 25 T cell receptor beta chains originate from one sample sequenced in a study of blood T cell repertoires in COVID-19. Using immunoSEQ multiplex PCR, the repertoire was profiled, and TCRdb retains in-frame clones only, with some absent. The sample lists approximately 220,000 clones, 80% to 90% occurring once. Source material: PBMCs or T cells enriched from blood (not recorded which). The receptors were sampled from a woman aged 40 to 50 with acute COVID-19.

V gene TRBV6-5 combines with J gene TRBJ2-7; TRBD1 matches at 8 bases. Unmatched junction bases numbered 5, after V lost 4 bases and J lost 0 bases. Germline V gene data show CDR1 as MNHEY and CDR2 as SVGAGI. The CDR3 has 15 amino acids. The chain's CDR3 is CASSFPGTGSYEQYF. The CDR3 DNA follows: TGTGCCAGCAGTTTTCCGGGGACAGGCTCCTACGAGCAGTACTTC.

The gene calls are TRBV10-3 and TRBJ2-2; maybe TRBD1 (6 bases). The CDR3 is made up of 16 amino acids. Germline CDR1 reads ENHRY; CDR2 reads SYGVKD. The V gene lost 2 bases and the J gene lost 5 bases, with 15 bases spanning the gap. For the CDR3, the DNA is TGTGCCATCAGTGAGGGGGGCAACCCTCTTACCGGGGAGCTGTTTTTT. Its protein is CAISEGGNPLTGELFF.

The gene calls are TRBV12-3 or TRBV12-4 and TRBJ1-2; D unclear. CDR3 length equals 13 residues. The V and J ends lost 3 bases and 8 bases respectively, with 13 bases between them. The chain's CDR3 is CASSFRSGRGYTF. Here the CDR3 DNA reads TGTGCCAGCAGTTTCCGTTCGGGGAGAGGCTACACCTTC.

The chain carries TRBV6-5 and TRBJ2-3, with TRBD2 matching over 7 bases. Germline CDR1 and CDR2: MNHEY and SVGAGI. The CDR3 runs 16 residues. The V gene end was trimmed by 2 bases and the J gene end by 0 bases; junction bases not matched to a gene: 5. The CDR3 DNA sequence: TGTGCCAGCAGTTACGCGGGGGAAACTAGCACAGATACGCAGTATTTT. Translating gives CASSYAGETSTDTQYF.

The J gene is TRBJ2-2, the V gene TRBV6-5, with D perhaps matching TRBD1 (5 bases). The CDR3 has 14 amino acids. V lost 6 bases and J 5 bases, leaving 13 bases between the germline ends. The V gene's germline CDR1 is MNHEY and CDR2 SVGAGI. CDR3 loop: CASRRTTGTGELFF. The CDR3 region has the DNA TGTGCCAGCAGAAGGACAACAGGTACCGGGGAGCTGTTTTTT.

The V gene is TRBV6-5, the J gene TRBJ1-6; D possibly corresponds to TRBD1 (5 bases). Deletions cut 0 bases from V and 10 bases from J, with 16 bases between. The germline V gene encodes CDR1 MNHEY and CDR2 SVGAGI. This CDR3 contains 16 residues. The CDR3 reads CASSYSNRGVDSPLHF. The CDR3 bases are TGTGCCAGCAGTTACTCGAACCGGGGGGTAGACTCACCCCTCCACTTT.

This chain uses TRBV7-8 with TRBJ2-7; tentative D call: TRBD1 (6 bases). The CDR3 sequence is 15 residues long. V was pared by 1 base and J by 1 base, with 11 bases between. The V gene's germline CDR1 is SGHVS and CDR2 FQNEAQ. CDR3 bases: TGTGCCAGCAGCTTAGGGGGGCAGGGATCCTACGAGCAGTACTTC. The encoded protein is CASSLGGQGSYEQYF.

The chain uses TRBV6-2 or TRBV6-3 and TRBJ2-1, with D perhaps matching TRBD1 (6 bases). The CDR3 extends over 14 amino acids. V was pared by 4 bases and J by 4 bases, with 11 bases between. Germline assignment: CDR1 MNHEY and CDR2 SVGEGT. CDR3 DNA: TGTGCCAGCAGTTTCCGGGACAATTACAATGAGCAGTTCTTC. Its protein is CASSFRDNYNEQFF.

J is TRBJ1-6 and V is TRBV2; the match to TRBD1 covers 8 bases. CDR3 length: 17 amino acids. Germline lookup yields CDR1 SNHLY and CDR2 FYNNEI. V was clipped by 3 bases and J by 10 bases; unmatched bases: 14. CDR3 sequence (DNA): TGTGCCAGCAGTGATGTCGGGACAGGTACCCTCGGCTCACCCCTCCACTTT. It codes for CASSDVGTGTLGSPLHF.

The J gene is TRBJ1-1, the V gene TRBV14, with D tentatively TRBD1 (5 bases). Germline V gene sequence: CDR1 SGHDN, CDR2 FVKESK. CDR3 size: 14 residues. V lost 3 bases, J lost 6 bases, and 14 bases lay in between. The CDR3 DNA reads as TGTGCCAGCAGCCAGGCTGGGACTGTCTCTGAAGCTTTCTTT. Amino acid sequence: CASSQAGTVSEAFF.

V gene TRBV28 combines with J gene TRBJ1-5; D remains ambiguous. The germline V gene encodes CDR1 MDHEN and CDR2 SYDVKM. The CDR3 extends over 16 amino acids. V dropped 6 bases and J dropped 2 bases, with 17 bases sitting between them. The CDR3 DNA reads as TGTGCCAGCAGCCAGGCGGGAGCCGCGCGCAATCAGCCCCAGCATTTT. This gives the protein CASSQAGAARNQPQHF.

This clone showed up just once. V usage is TRBV9 and J usage is TRBJ2-7, with 8 bases fitting TRBD2. Germline loops: CDR1 SGDLS, CDR2 YYNGEE. The CDR3 has 16 residues. The J segment lost 5 bases and the V segment lost 4 bases, leaving 14 bases of the junction unmatched. CDR3 residues: CASSPRGGGPGNEQYF. In DNA form, the CDR3 reads TGTGCCAGCAGCCCCCGGGGCGGGGGGCCGGGAAACGAGCAGTACTTC.

The chain combines TRBV6-2 or TRBV6-3 with TRBJ2-2; TRBD2 matches 12 bases. The CDR3 contains 16 residues. Germline values: CDR1 MNHEY, CDR2 SVGEGT. V dropped 2 bases and J dropped 4; count of bases not matched to a gene: 2. The CDR3 region is CASSYLAGGLTGELFF. CDR3 nucleotides: TGTGCCAGCAGTTACCTAGCGGGGGGGCTCACCGGGGAGCTGTTTTTT.

The chain links TRBV11-2 to TRBJ2-1, with 9 bases that match TRBD2. Germline loops: CDR1 SGHAT, CDR2 FQNNGV. The junction had 6 bases not matched to a gene; V was cut back by 4 bases and J by 8 bases. The length of the CDR3 is 14 residues. DNA of the CDR3: TGTGCCAGCAGCTCGACTAGCGGAAGGGATGAGCAGTTCTTC. Translating it yields CASSSTSGRDEQFF.

CDR3 region: CASSLMGQQLETQYF. CDR3 DNA sequence: TGTGCCAGCAGCTTAATGGGACAGCAACTAGAGACCCAGTACTTC. V usage is TRBV7-3 and J usage is TRBJ2-5, with 7 bases fitting TRBD1. The J segment lost 4 bases and the V segment lost 1 base, leaving 6 bases of the junction unmatched. This CDR3 contains 15 residues. Germline lookup yields CDR1 SGHTA and CDR2 FQGTGA.

This clone was counted a single time. The chain recombines TRBV10-2 with TRBJ1-2, with D hard to call. The CDR3 extends over 16 amino acids. Trimming left V 0 bases short and J 5 bases short, with 16 bases between. Germline CDR1 is WSHSY and CDR2 is SAAADI. In nucleotides, the CDR3 is TGCGCCAGCAGTGAGTCGGGGAATGTAGGCGGGTATGGCTACACCTTC. It yields the protein CASSESGNVGGYGYTF.

This rearrangement joins TRBV12-3 or TRBV12-4 to TRBJ1-3; D remains ambiguous. Between the trimmed V and J ends, which lost 6 bases and 4 bases, there was a span of 4 bases. The CDR3 has 11 residues. CDR3 coding DNA: TGTGCCAGCAGCCTCGGAAACACCATATATTTT. This translates into CASSLGNTIYF.

This clone was observed a handful of times. The genes are TRBV3-1 (or the pseudogene TRBV3-2) and TRBJ1-2; 9 nucleotides match TRBD1. Germline V gene data show CDR1 as LGHDT and CDR2 as YNNKEL (reference sequence). V lost 5 bases to trimming and J lost 7 bases; unmatched junction nucleotides: 2. The CDR3 contains 12 residues. In DNA, the CDR3 is TGTGCCAGCAGCGCGGACAGGGGTGGCTACACCTTC. It encodes CASSADRGGYTF.

The V and J genes are TRBV10-2 and TRBJ1-2, with 9 bases aligning to TRBD1. The germline V gene has CDR1 WSHSY and CDR2 SAAADI. The CDR3 has 15 amino acids. V dropped 11 bases and J dropped 1; count of bases not matched to a gene: 11. CDR3 bases: TGCGCCTCCCAGGACAGGGGAAGTTATAACTATGGCTACACCTTC. This codes for CASQDRGSYNYGYTF.

This chain links TRBV7-2 with TRBJ2-3; TRBD2 might be the D (5 bases). Germline V gene sequence: CDR1 SGHTA, CDR2 FQGNSA. V lost 4 bases and J 1 base, leaving 15 bases between the germline ends. The CDR3 is made up of 16 amino acids. Here the CDR3 reads CASSYRFGERTDTQYF. The CDR3 DNA is TGTGCCAGCAGCTATCGATTCGGGGAGCGCACAGATACGCAGTATTTT. The full variable domain, completed using reference TRBV7-2 and TRBJ2-3, is GAGVSQSPSNKVTEKGKDVELRCDPISGHTALYWYRQSLGQGLEFLIYFQGNSAPDKSGLPSDRFSAERTGGSVSTLTIQRTQQEDSAVYLCASSYRFGERTDTQYFGPGTRLTVL.

The J gene is TRBJ2-7, the V gene TRBV7-2; TRBD2 aligns across 14 bases. Losses at the gene ends were 3 bases for V and 1 base for J; bases not matched to a gene: 11. The CDR3 has 19 amino acids. Germline V lookup: CDR1 SGHTA, CDR2 FQGNSA. The CDR3 nucleotides read TGTGCCAGCAGCTTTGTCTTTGGGACTAGCGGGGGCGAATCCTACGAGCAGTACTTC. Its translation is CASSFVFGTSGGESYEQYF.

This chain uses TRBV4-1 with TRBJ2-5; weak D call: TRBD2 (6 bases). The germline V and J ends were trimmed by 3 bases and 5 bases, with 16 bases remaining between them. The CDR3 consists of 15 residues. Germline V gives CDR1 MGHRA, CDR2 YSYEKL. CDR3 protein: CASSQQPGLGETQYF. Written as DNA, the CDR3 is TGCGCCAGCAGCCAGCAGCCGGGACTGGGGGAGACCCAGTACTTC.

This clone was recorded only once. This chain joins TRBV19 and TRBJ1-4; the D gene is possibly TRBD1 (6 bases). The CDR3 spans 16 residues. V was trimmed by 7 bases and J by 3 bases, leaving 18 bases between them. Germline V gene lookup returns CDR1 LNHDA and CDR2 SQIVND (reference sequence). The CDR3 coding sequence is TGTGCCAGTATGGGGGCAGTACTTCACTCTAATGAAAAACTGTTTTTT. Its protein product is CASMGAVLHSNEKLFF.

V and J are TRBV15 and TRBJ1-4; 10 nucleotides agree with TRBD1. The CDR3 has 15 residues. CDR1 is LNHNV, CDR2 YYDKDF, per germline (reference sequence). V trimming: 2 bases; J trimming: 11 bases; junction bases outside the gene matches: 8. The CDR3 is CATSRPGTGERKLFF. CDR3 nucleotides: TGTGCCACCAGCAGACCCGGGACAGGGGAACGGAAACTGTTTTTT. Full variable domain (rest looked up from reference TRBV15 and TRBJ1-4): DAMVIQNPRYQVTQFGKPVTLSCSQTLNHNVMYWYQQKSSQAPKLLFHYYDKDFNNEADTPDNFQSRRPNTSFCFLDIRSPGLGDTAMYLCATSRPGTGERKLFFGSGTQLSVL.

The chain joins TRBV2 to TRBJ1-3, with D tentatively TRBD1 (6 bases). The CDR3 spans 16 residues. Trimming removed 5 bases from V and 0 bases from J, with 14 bases in between. From germline, CDR1 is SNHLY and CDR2 FYNNEI. DNA for the CDR3: TGTGCCAGCAGTAATGCTGACAGGATCTCTGGAAACACCATATATTTT. It is translated as CASSNADRISGNTIYF.